The clone carrying this T cell receptor beta chain was detected many times. Its antigen is unknown. TCRdb analysed the 5' RACE reads with MiXCR anew, one entry per CDR3 protein. The table shows 300,000 to 450,000 distinct CDR3 sequences, with over 5% occurring only once. The entry originates in a study of T cells after yellow fever vaccination. Study-level results: Post-booster repertoires again held most primary-vaccination clones (roughly 95% CD4, roughly 89% CD8). A secondary response was less intense yet reached its peak sooner, at day 5 versus 15.

V dropped 1 base and J dropped 1 base, with 8 bases sitting between them. The CDR3 is 13 amino acids. CDR1 and CDR2 from the germline V gene are SQVTM and ANQGSEA. This TCR derives from a man younger than 40 who received the YFV17D yellow fever vaccine. The specimen comprised PBMCs, sampled 5 days after the yellow fever booster vaccination. The genes are TRBV29-1 and TRBJ2-7; D not resolved. The CDR3 protein is CSVEAEGSYEQYF. The CDR3, as DNA: TGCAGCGTTGAAGCGGAAGGATCCTACGAGCAGTACTTC.